This T cell receptor (beta chain) derives from a study of a mutant IDH1 vaccine in newly diagnosed glioma. Turning to the study itself: Patients received vaccination from 4-6 weeks after radiotherapy alone, or with temozolomide cycles. Every participant had undergone radiotherapy, temozolomide, or both before, and most underwent both.

Concerning this clone itself: Antigen unknown.

Germline-derived CDR1 and CDR2 are MDHEN and SYDVKM. CDR3 size: 16 residues. Between the trimmed V and J ends, which lost 6 bases and 4 bases, there was a span of 21 bases. TCRdb's copy holds only in-frame clones and misses some; the assay was immunoSEQ multiplex PCR. The table has tens of thousands of clones, under 90% seen once. The sample's time point: week 35, safety follow-up. Each dose of the vaccine consisted of 300 ug of mutant IDH1 20-mer peptide, with topical imiquimod. At weeks 1, 3, 5, 7, 11, 15, 19 and 23, patients received a vaccination, eight in all. The TCR comes from a woman between 40 and 55 years old with glioma. Some clones in this sample may be carry-over from other donors' samples. The sequencing used PBMCs, collected from a glioma patient whose treatment included an IDH1 peptide vaccine. This sequence joins TRBV28 and TRBJ1-1; D gene unclear. DNA of the CDR3: TGTGCCAGCAGGAGGAGCGGGTTCTCGGTAAGCACTGAAGCTTTCTTT. As protein: CASRRSGFSVSTEAFF.